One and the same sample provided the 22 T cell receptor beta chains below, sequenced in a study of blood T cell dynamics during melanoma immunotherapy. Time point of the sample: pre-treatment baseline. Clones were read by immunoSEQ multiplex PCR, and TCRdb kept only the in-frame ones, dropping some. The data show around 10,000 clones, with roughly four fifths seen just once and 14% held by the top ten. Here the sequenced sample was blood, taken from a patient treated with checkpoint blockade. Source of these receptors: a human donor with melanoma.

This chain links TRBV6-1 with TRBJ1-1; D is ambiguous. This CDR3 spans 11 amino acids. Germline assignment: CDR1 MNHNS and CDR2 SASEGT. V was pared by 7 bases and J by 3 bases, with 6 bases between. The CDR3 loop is CASKGYTEAFF. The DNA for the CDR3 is TGTGCCAGCAAAGGGTACACTGAAGCTTTCTTT.

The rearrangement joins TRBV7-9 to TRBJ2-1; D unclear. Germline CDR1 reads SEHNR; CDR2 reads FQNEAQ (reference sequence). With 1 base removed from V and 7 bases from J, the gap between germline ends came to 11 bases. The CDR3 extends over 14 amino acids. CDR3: CASSLGYALNEQFF. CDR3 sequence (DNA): TGTGCCAGCAGCTTAGGGTACGCCCTTAATGAGCAGTTCTTC. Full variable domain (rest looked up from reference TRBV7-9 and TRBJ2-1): DTGVSQNPRHKITKRGQNVTFRCDPISEHNRLYWYRQTLGQGPEFLTYFQNEAQLEKSRLLSDRFSAERPKGSFSTLEIQRTEQGDSAMYLCASSLGYALNEQFFGPGTRLTVL.

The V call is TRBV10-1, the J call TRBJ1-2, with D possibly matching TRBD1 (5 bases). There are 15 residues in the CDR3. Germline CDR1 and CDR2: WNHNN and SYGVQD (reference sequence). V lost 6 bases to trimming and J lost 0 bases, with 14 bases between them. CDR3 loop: CASRKKGSSNYGYTF. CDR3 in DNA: TGCGCCAGCAGAAAGAAGGGGTCCTCTAACTATGGCTACACCTTC.

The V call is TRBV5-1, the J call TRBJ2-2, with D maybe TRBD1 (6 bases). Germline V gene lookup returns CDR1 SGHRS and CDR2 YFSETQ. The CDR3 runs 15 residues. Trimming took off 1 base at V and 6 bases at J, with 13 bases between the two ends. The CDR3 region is CASSLPGANAGELFF. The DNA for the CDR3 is TGCGCCAGCAGCTTGCCAGGGGCAAATGCCGGGGAGCTGTTTTTT.

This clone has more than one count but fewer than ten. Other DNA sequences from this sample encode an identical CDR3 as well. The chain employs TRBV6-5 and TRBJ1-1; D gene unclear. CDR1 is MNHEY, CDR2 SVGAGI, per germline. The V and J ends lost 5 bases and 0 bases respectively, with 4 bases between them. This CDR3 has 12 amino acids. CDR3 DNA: TGTGCCAGCAGTCAAATGAACACTGAAGCTTTCTTT. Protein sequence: CASSQMNTEAFF.

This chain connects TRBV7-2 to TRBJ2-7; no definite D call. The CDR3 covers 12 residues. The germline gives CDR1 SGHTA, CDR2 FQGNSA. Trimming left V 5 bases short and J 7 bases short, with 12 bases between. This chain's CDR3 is CASSLGANEQYF. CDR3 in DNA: TGTGCCAGCAGCCTGGGTGCTAATGAGCAGTACTTC.

The CDR3: CASSGGGGMETQYF. As DNA, the CDR3 is TGTGCCAGCAGCGGCGGAGGAGGTATGGAGACCCAGTACTTC. This chain joins TRBV9 and TRBJ2-5; D perhaps matches TRBD2 (5 bases). The V gene lost 3 bases and the J gene lost 5 bases, with 14 bases spanning the gap. The V gene's germline CDR1 is SGDLS and CDR2 YYNGEE. CDR3 size: 14 residues.

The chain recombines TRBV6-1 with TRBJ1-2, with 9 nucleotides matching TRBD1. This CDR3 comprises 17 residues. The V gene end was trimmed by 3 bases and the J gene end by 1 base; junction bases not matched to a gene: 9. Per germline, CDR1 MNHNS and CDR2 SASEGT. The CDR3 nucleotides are TGTGCCAGCAGTGAGTACAGGGGGCAGGGCCTTAACTATGGCTACACCTTC. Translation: CASSEYRGQGLNYGYTF.

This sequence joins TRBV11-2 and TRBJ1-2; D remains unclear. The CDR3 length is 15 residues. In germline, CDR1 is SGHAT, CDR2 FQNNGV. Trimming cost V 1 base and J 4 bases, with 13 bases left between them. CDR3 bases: TGTGCCAGCAGCTTAGCGACCACAGCCCTCTATGGCTACACCTTC. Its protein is CASSLATTALYGYTF.

DNA of the CDR3: TGTGCCAGCGCAACCTACAGGGAAAACTATGGCTACACCTTC. Its protein is CASATYRENYGYTF. The chain is built from TRBV27 and TRBJ1-2; perhaps TRBD1 as D (6 bases). The V end lost 8 bases, the J end lost 2 bases, and 15 bases lay between the germline ends. From germline, CDR1 is MNHEY and CDR2 SMNVEV (reference sequence). The CDR3 consists of 14 residues.

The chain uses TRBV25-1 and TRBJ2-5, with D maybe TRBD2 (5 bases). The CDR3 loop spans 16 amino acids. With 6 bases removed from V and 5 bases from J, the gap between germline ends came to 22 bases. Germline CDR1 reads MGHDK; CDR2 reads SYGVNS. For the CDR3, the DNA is TGTGCCAGCAGCCCGAGAGGACCCTCCCCGGGGGAGACCCAGTACTTC. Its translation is CASSPRGPSPGETQYF.

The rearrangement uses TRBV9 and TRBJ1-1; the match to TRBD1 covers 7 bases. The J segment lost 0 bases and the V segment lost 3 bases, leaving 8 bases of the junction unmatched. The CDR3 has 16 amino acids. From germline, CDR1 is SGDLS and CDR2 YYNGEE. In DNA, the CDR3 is TGTGCCAGCAGCGCCTCACAGGGGCGGATGAACACTGAAGCTTTCTTT. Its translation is CASSASQGRMNTEAFF.

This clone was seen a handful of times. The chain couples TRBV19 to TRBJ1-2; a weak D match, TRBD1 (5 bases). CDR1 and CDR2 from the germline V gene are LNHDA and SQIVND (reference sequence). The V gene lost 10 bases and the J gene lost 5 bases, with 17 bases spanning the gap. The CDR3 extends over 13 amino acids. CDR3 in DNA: TGTGCCATTACCACAGGAGCTCCTTATGGCTACACCTTC. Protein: CAITTGAPYGYTF.

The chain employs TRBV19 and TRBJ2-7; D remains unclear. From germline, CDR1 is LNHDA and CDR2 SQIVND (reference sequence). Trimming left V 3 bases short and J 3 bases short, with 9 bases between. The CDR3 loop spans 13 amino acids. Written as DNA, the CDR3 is TGTGCCAGTAGTATCGGCAGGCGCTACGAGCAGTACTTC. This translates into CASSIGRRYEQYF.

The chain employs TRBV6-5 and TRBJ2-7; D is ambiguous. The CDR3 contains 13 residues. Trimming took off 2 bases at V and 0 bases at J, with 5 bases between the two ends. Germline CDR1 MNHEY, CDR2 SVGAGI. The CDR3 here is CASSYAASYEQYF. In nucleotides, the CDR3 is TGTGCCAGCAGTTACGCGGCCTCCTACGAGCAGTACTTC.

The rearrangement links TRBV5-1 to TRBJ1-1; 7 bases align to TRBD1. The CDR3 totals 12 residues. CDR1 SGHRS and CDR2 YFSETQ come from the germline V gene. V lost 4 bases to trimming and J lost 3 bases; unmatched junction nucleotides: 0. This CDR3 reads CASSTGDTEAFF. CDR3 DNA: TGCGCCAGCAGCACAGGGGACACTGAAGCTTTCTTT.

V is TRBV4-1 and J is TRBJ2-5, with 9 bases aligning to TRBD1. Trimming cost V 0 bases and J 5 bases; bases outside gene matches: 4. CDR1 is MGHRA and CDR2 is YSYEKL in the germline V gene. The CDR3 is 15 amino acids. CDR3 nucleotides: TGCGCCAGCAGCCAAGATGGGACAGGGTACGAGACCCAGTACTTC. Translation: CASSQDGTGYETQYF.

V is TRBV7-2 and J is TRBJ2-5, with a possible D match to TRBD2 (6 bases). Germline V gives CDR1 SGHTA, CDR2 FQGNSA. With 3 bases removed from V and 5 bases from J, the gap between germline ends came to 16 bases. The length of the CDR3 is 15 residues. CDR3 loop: CASSFGTPEEETQYF. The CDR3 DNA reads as TGTGCCAGCAGCTTCGGGACTCCGGAGGAGGAGACCCAGTACTTC.

The CDR3 sequence: CASRAGRNQPQHF. For the CDR3, the DNA is TGTGCCAGCAGGGCCGGTCGCAATCAGCCCCAGCATTTT. The J gene is TRBJ1-5, the V gene TRBV6-1; D is uncertain. Trimming pared 6 bases from V and 2 bases from J, leaving 8 bases between. Germline lookup yields CDR1 MNHNS and CDR2 SASEGT. CDR3 length: 13 residues.

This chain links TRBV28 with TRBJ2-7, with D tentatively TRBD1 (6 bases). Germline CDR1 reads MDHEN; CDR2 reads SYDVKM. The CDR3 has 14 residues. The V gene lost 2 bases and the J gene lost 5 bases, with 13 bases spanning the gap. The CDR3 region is CASSLRTGSHEQYF. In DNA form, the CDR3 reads TGTGCCAGCAGTTTACGTACAGGGTCTCACGAGCAGTACTTC.

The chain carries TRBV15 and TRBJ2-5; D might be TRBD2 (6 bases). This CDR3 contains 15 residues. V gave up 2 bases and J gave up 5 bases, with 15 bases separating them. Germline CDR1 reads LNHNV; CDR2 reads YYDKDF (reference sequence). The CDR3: CATSRPLTSRETQYF. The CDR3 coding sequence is TGTGCCACCAGCAGACCCCTAACTAGCAGGGAGACCCAGTACTTC.

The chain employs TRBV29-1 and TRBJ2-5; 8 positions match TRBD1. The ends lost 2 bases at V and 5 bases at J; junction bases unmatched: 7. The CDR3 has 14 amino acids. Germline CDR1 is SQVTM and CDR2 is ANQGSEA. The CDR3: CSVEITGGTETQYF. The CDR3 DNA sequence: TGCAGCGTTGAAATAACAGGGGGGACGGAGACCCAGTACTTC.